This T cell receptor (beta chain) appears in the sequencing data of a study of control samples from healthy donors and cancer patients. Libraries were prepared by immunoSEQ multiplex PCR; TCRdb keeps only in-frame clonotypes and omits some of them. The sample records hundreds of thousands of clones, about 80% being singletons. This CDR3 comprises 14 residues. CDR1 and CDR2 from the germline V gene are MNHEY and SVGAGI. Trimming removed 2 bases from V and 3 bases from J, with 9 bases in between. The chain uses TRBV6-5 and TRBJ2-3; possibly TRBD1 for D (6 bases). The source material was PBMCs. The sequence was collected from a woman aged 60-70 years with lung cancer. CDR3 sequence reads: CASSYDRWTDTQYF. CDR3 in DNA: TGTGCCAGCAGTTACGACAGGTGGACAGATACGCAGTATTTT.